Below, 18 T cell receptor beta chains from the same sample are listed, as sequenced in a study of cytomegalovirus exposure and HLA in healthy donors (dated by TCRdb to about 2017). The library was made by the immunoSEQ multiplex PCR assay. For the multiplex PCR, a mixture combining 60 forward primers for TCR Vbeta segments and 13 reverse primers for TCR Jbeta segments was used. TCRdb took this table from immuneACCESS and kept in-frame rearrangements with V and J called. Such tables lack part of the clones; where checked against another copy, unresolved V genes explain under half of the gap, and the rest is unexplained. The sample table contains 150,000 to 200,000 clones; only one count was recorded for 60% to 80% of them. The ten largest make up less than 3% of the sample. Sequencing input: PBMCs. The source of these receptors is a man aged 40-49 years in good health and CMV-seronegative.

This chain joins TRBV28 and TRBJ2-7; TRBD1 might be the D (7 bases). This CDR3 contains 13 residues. Trimming cost V 3 bases and J 6 bases, with 12 bases left between them. CDR1 is MDHEN and CDR2 is SYDVKM in the germline V gene. Here the CDR3 reads CASSFRQGGEQYF. For the CDR3, the DNA is TGTGCCAGCAGTTTCCGACAGGGAGGCGAGCAGTACTTC.

The rearrangement joins TRBV19 to TRBJ2-1; 10 bases are shared with TRBD2. The J segment lost 12 bases and the V segment lost 3 bases, leaving 14 bases of the junction unmatched. CDR3 length equals 16 residues. The germline gives CDR1 LNHDA, CDR2 SQIVND (reference sequence). CDR3 protein: CASSILEASGSRGQFF. The CDR3 nucleotides read TGTGCCAGTAGTATTTTAGAGGCTAGCGGGAGCAGGGGGCAGTTCTTC.

The V call is TRBV6-1, the J call TRBJ2-5, with a possible D match to TRBD2 (6 bases). The CDR3 has 14 amino acids. V dropped 4 bases and J dropped 4 bases, with 13 bases sitting between them. From germline, CDR1 is MNHNS and CDR2 SASEGT. The CDR3 region is CASSGVGGRETQYF. DNA of the CDR3: TGTGCCAGCAGTGGTGTCGGGGGACGAGAGACCCAGTACTTC.

The chain uses TRBV11-2 and TRBJ2-1; maybe TRBD1 (5 bases). With 5 bases removed from V and 6 bases from J, the gap between germline ends came to 17 bases. Germline V lookup: CDR1 SGHAT, CDR2 FQNNGV. This CDR3 spans 15 amino acids. CDR3 DNA sequence: TGTGCCAGCAGCCGCCCTGGGCAAAGGGGCAATGAGCAGTTCTTC. Its translation is CASSRPGQRGNEQFF.

The chain links TRBV7-2 to TRBJ1-1; no clear D gene. There are 14 residues in the CDR3. Germline V gives CDR1 SGHTA, CDR2 FQGNSA. Trimming cost V 2 bases and J 6 bases, with 13 bases left between them. The CDR3 bases are TGTGCCAGCAGCTTATATGGGGAGGTCCCTGAAGCTTTCTTT. Residues: CASSLYGEVPEAFF.

This clone showed up just a few times. V usage is TRBV7-2 and J usage is TRBJ2-3; the match to TRBD1 covers 10 bases. There are 15 residues in the CDR3. From germline, CDR1 is SGHTA and CDR2 FQGNSA. The J segment lost 7 bases and the V segment lost 4 bases, leaving 8 bases of the junction unmatched. The CDR3 bases are TGTGCCAGCAGCTCAAATAGGGACAGGGGATATACGCAGTATTTT. Translating gives CASSSNRDRGYTQYF.

This clone was observed a single time. V is TRBV7-8 and J is TRBJ2-4, with a weak D call TRBD1 (6 bases). V lost 3 bases and J 7 bases, leaving 10 bases between the germline ends. The CDR3 loop spans 13 amino acids. Germline V CDR1 and CDR2: SGHVS, FQNEAQ. CDR3: CASSFPGVNIQYF. CDR3 nucleotides: TGTGCCAGCAGCTTTCCAGGGGTGAACATTCAGTACTTC.

This clone has only one observation. V and J are TRBV4-1 and TRBJ2-3; the D gene is possibly TRBD2 (6 bases). CDR3 length: 16 residues. Germline CDR1 MGHRA, CDR2 YSYEKL. Trimming shortened V by 4 bases and J by 4 bases, and 18 bases separated the two germline ends. The CDR3 nucleotides are TGCGCCAGCAGCCTAGGACTACTCCTAGATGCAGATACGCAGTATTTT. It codes for CASSLGLLLDADTQYF.

This clone was seen a single time. The V gene is TRBV27, the J gene TRBJ1-1, with D unresolved. Germline CDR1 MNHEY, CDR2 SMNVEV (reference sequence). Trimming removed 8 bases at V and 4 bases at J, with 17 bases between. This CDR3 has 14 amino acids. CDR3 in DNA: TGTGCCAGCGGTTCAGAAACCGGGGTCACTGAAGCTTTCTTT. Its protein is CASGSETGVTEAFF.

The J gene is TRBJ1-6, the V gene TRBV6-5; D is ambiguous. The CDR3 consists of 14 residues. CDR1 and CDR2 from the germline V gene are MNHEY and SVGAGI. The V end was cut by 2 bases, the J end by 8 bases, with 10 bases between. The CDR3 sequence is CASSYEGSDSPLHF. As DNA, the CDR3 is TGTGCCAGCAGTTACGAAGGGAGCGATTCACCCCTCCACTTT.

The chain has TRBV5-1 and TRBJ2-3; D perhaps matches TRBD2 (6 bases). Per germline, CDR1 SGHRS and CDR2 YFSETQ. The CDR3 is 16 amino acids. V was trimmed by 0 bases and J by 4 bases, leaving 15 bases between them. CDR3 protein: CASSLEGRRAADTQYF. The CDR3 nucleotides read TGCGCCAGCAGCTTGGAAGGTAGGAGGGCCGCAGATACGCAGTATTTT.

The J gene is TRBJ2-1, the V gene TRBV6-1; TRBD1 agrees at 12 bases. Germline V gene data show CDR1 as MNHNS and CDR2 as SASEGT. J was trimmed by 8 bases and V by 4 bases; bases with no gene match: 6. The CDR3 loop spans 15 amino acids. The CDR3 sequence: CASSAGTGGIDEQFF. CDR3 nucleotides: TGTGCCAGCAGTGCCGGGACAGGGGGCATTGATGAGCAGTTCTTC.

V is TRBV28 and J is TRBJ1-1, with D perhaps TRBD1 (6 bases). From germline, CDR1 is MDHEN and CDR2 SYDVKM. The germline V and J ends were trimmed by 6 bases and 3 bases, with 11 bases remaining between them. The CDR3 is 13 residues long. CDR3 sequence: CASSLDRYTEAFF. In DNA, the CDR3 is TGTGCCAGCAGCCTCGACAGGTACACTGAAGCTTTCTTT.

The genes are TRBV5-1 and TRBJ2-3; tentative D call: TRBD2 (6 bases). V lost 2 bases, J lost 3 bases, and 19 bases lay in between. Germline V gene lookup returns CDR1 SGHRS and CDR2 YFSETQ. This CDR3 region has 17 residues. CDR3 residues: CASSFLTSFGLTDTQYF. For the CDR3, the DNA is TGCGCCAGCAGCTTCTTGACTAGTTTTGGTTTGACAGATACGCAGTATTTT.

This clone occurred a few times. The V gene is TRBV5-1, the J gene TRBJ2-5; 8 nucleotides align to TRBD2. The J call may be faulty, since TRBJ2-7 better matches the DNA end. CDR3 length equals 13 residues. Germline assignment: CDR1 SGHRS and CDR2 YFSETQ. The CDR3 nucleotides read TGCGCCAGCGGCCCGACTAGCGTCTACGAGCAGTACTTC. Its protein is CASGPTSVYEQYF.

In this sample, this clone turned up once. This rearrangement joins TRBV19 to TRBJ2-7; a weak D match, TRBD2 (6 bases). Trimming stripped 5 bases from V and 2 bases from J, with 13 bases between. Germline assignment: CDR1 LNHDA and CDR2 SQIVND (reference sequence). The length of the CDR3 is 14 residues. CDR3 loop: CASSGGKVAYEQYF. The CDR3 region has the DNA TGTGCCAGTAGTGGCGGGAAGGTGGCCTACGAGCAGTACTTC.

V gene TRBV4-1 combines with J gene TRBJ2-5, with 11 bases matching TRBD2. The ends lost 4 bases at V and 5 bases at J; junction bases unmatched: 6. This CDR3 has 15 amino acids. CDR1 MGHRA and CDR2 YSYEKL come from the germline V gene. The chain's CDR3 is CASSPPLAGGETQYF. In DNA, the CDR3 is TGCGCCAGCAGCCCCCCCTTAGCGGGGGGGGAGACCCAGTACTTC.

The CDR3 DNA reads as TGTGCCAGCTCACCAGTTTTGCGGGAGGCCCCACAATACGAGCAGTACTTC. Amino acid sequence: CASSPVLREAPQYEQYF. This chain links TRBV18 with TRBJ2-7; 8 nucleotides align to TRBD2. With 2 bases clipped from V and 4 bases from J, the junction kept 13 bases outside the gene matches. From germline, CDR1 is KGHSH and CDR2 LQKENI. The CDR3 is 17 residues long.